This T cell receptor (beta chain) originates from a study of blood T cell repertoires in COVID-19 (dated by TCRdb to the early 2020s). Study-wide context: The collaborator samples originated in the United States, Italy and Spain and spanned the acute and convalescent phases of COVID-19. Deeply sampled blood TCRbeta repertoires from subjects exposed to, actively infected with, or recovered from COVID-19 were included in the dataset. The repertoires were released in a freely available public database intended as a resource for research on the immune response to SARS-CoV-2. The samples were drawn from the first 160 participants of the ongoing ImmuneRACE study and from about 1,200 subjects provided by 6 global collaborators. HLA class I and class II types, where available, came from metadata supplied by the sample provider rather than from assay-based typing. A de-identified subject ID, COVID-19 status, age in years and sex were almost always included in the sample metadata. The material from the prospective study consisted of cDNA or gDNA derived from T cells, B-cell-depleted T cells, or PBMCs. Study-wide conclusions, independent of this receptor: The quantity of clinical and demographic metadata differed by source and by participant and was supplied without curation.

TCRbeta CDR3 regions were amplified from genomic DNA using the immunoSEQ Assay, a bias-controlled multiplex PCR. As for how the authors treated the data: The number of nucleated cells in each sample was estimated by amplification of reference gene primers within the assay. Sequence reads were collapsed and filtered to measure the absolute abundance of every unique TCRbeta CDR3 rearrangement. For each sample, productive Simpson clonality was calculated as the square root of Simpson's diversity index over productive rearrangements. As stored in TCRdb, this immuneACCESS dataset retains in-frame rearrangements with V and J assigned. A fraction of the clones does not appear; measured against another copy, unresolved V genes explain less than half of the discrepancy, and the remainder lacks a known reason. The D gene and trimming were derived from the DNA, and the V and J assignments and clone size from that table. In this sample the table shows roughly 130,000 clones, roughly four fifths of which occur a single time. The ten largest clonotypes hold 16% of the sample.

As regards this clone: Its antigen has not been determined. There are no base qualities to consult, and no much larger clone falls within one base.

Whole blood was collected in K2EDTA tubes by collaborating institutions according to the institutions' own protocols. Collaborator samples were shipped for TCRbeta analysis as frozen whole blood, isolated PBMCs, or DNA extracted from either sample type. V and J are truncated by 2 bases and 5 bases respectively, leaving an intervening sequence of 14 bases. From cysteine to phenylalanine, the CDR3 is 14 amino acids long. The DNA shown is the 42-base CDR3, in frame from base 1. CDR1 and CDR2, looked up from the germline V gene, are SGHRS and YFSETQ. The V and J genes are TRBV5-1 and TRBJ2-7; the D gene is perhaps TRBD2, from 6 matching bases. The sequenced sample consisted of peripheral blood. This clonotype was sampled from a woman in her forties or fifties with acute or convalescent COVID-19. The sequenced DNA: TGCGCCAGCAGCTTAACCCAGGGAGGCCACGAGCAGTACTTC. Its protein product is CASSLTQGGHEQYF.